This T cell receptor (beta chain) was found in a study of molecular identifiers for immune sequencing clone quantification. Overall study: Across replicate runs, RNA obtained from about 21,000 or 97,000 naive CD8 cells was divided into five, with four undergoing sequencing.

The study's findings and limits: Underestimation of highly expanded clone sizes could arise where identical TCR molecules share a barcode.

TCRdb analysed the PCR reads with MiXCR anew, one entry per CDR3 protein. The sample comprises 550,000 to 750,000 distinct CDR3 sequences, just under 20% of which are singletons, and 0.75% to 0.95% rests with the top ten. CDR1 GTSNPN and CDR2 SVGIG come from the germline V gene (reference sequence). This CDR3 has 16 amino acids. The V gene end was trimmed by 2 bases and the J gene end by 0 bases; junction bases not matched to a gene: 4. This clonotype occurred many times. The antigen is undetermined. Sequenced: naive CD8+ T cells from blood, with Jurkat cell RNA spiked in. Subset in this sample: FACS-sorted CD8+CD4-CCR7+CD45RA+ naive T cells. The TCR was taken from a human donor in good health. Some libraries in this study had Jurkat cell RNA spiked in. The chain recombines TRBV30 with TRBJ2-7, with TRBD2 matching 13 bases. The CDR3, as DNA: TGTGCCTGGAGTCCGGGACTAGCGGGAAGCTCCTACGAGCAGTACTTC. Amino acid sequence: CAWSPGLAGSSYEQYF.